This TCR beta chain was observed in a study of monozygotic twins with inflammatory bowel disease. From whole blood, total RNA was isolated without any sorting of T cells. In the case of this clonotype: The antigen is not known.

Points from the study as a whole: The data offered no way to tell different T cell subtypes apart. Twins with IBD had fewer clonotypes in common with others than healthy twins, particularly during disease activity.

The unique tags termed UMIs, each holding a 6-nucleotide sample barcode, were added by means of template switching. TCRdb reprocessed the 5' RACE reads and reports one entry per CDR3 protein, with no DNA. This sample carries about 160,000 distinct CDR3 sequences, with 2.4% going to the ten biggest clones. From germline, CDR1 is SGHDN and CDR2 FVKESK. This CDR3 has 15 residues. The rearrangement uses TRBV14 and TRBJ2-2; absent DNA, TCRdb's TRBD2 call cannot be checked. The sample was blood. The TCR sequence derives from a human donor with ulcerative colitis or Crohn's disease, or a healthy co-twin of an affected twin (not recorded which). CDR3 amino acids: CASSQRAPYTGELFF.